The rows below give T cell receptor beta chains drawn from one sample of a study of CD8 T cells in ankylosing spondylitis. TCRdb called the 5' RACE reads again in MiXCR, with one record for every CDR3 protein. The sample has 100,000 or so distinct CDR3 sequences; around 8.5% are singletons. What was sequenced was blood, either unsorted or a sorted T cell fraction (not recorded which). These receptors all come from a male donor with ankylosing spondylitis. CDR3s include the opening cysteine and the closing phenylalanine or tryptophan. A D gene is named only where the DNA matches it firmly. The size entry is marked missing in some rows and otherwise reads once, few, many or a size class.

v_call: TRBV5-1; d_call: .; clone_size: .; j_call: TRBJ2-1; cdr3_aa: CASRTGGGYNEQFF; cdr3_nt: TGCGCCAGCAGAACAGGAGGAGGGTACAATGAGCAGTTCTTC
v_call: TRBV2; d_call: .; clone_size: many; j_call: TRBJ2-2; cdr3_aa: CASTYAGELFF; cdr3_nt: TGTGCCAGCACCTACGCCGGGGAGCTGTTTTTT
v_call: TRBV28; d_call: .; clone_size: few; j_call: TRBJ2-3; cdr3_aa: CASSSLGTGTDTQYF; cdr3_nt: TGTGCCAGCAGTTCCTTGGGGACGGGGACAGATACGCAGTATTTT
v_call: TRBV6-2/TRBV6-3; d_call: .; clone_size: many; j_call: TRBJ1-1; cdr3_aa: CASSYGASVNTEAFF; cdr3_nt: TGTGCCAGCAGTTACGGGGCCTCGGTGAACACTGAAGCTTTCTTT
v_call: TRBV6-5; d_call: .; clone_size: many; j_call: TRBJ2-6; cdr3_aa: CASSSGVGANVLTF; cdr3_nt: TGTGCCAGCAGTTCAGGGGTAGGGGCCAACGTCCTGACTTTC
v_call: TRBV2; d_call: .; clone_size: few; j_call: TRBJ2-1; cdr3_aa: CASSEALRQNNEQFF; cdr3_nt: TGTGCCAGCAGTGAAGCGCTTCGACAGAATAATGAGCAGTTCTTC
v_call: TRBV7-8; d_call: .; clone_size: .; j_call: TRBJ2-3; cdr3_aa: CAGGSESTDTQYF; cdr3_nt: TGTGCCGGAGGTTCAGAGAGCACAGATACGCAGTATTTT
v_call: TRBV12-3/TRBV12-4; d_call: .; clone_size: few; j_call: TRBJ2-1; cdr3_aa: CASAPLEAEAYNEQFF; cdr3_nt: TGTGCCAGCGCCCCCCTAGAGGCCGAGGCCTACAATGAGCAGTTCTTC
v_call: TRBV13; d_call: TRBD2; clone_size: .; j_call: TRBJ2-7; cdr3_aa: CASSSGLAGTYEQYF; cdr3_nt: TGTGCCAGCAGCTCGGGACTAGCGGGGACCTACGAGCAGTACTTC
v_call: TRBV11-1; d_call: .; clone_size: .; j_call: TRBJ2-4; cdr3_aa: CASSRTDANIQAKNIQYF; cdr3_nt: TGTGCCAGCAGCCGGACCGACGCGAACATTCAAGCCAAAAACATTCAGTACTTC
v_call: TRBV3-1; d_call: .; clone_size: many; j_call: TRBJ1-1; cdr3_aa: CASSQVGADTEAFF; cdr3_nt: TGTGCCAGCAGCCAAGTTGGGGCTGACACTGAAGCTTTCTTT
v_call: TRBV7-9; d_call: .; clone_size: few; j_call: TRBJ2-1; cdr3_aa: CASGRGWREYNEQFF; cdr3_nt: TGTGCCAGCGGACGAGGTTGGCGGGAATACAATGAGCAGTTCTTC
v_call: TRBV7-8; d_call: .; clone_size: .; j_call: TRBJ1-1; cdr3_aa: CASSLVGGSKGLNTEAFF; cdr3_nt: TGTGCCAGCAGCTTAGTAGGGGGATCTAAAGGCCTGAACACTGAAGCTTTCTTT
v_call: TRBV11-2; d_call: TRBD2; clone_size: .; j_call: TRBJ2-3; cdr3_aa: CASSPRREGDHTQYF; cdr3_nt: TGTGCCAGCAGCCCCAGGCGGGAGGGTGATCATACGCAGTATTTT
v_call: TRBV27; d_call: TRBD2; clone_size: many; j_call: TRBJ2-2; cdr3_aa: CASRTGLGGGELFF; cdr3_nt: TGTGCCAGCAGAACGGGACTAGGGGGCGGGGAGCTGTTTTTT
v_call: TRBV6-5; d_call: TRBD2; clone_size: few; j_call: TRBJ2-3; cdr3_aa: CASSSGRVHTDTQYF; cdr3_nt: TGTGCCAGCAGTTCGGGGAGGGTCCACACAGATACGCAGTATTTT
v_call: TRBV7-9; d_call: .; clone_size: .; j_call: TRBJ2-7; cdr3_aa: CASSPEVKQYF; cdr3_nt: TGTGCCAGCAGCCCCGAGGTGAAGCAGTACTTC